Sequencing of this TCR beta chain was carried out in a study of shared clonotypes between healthy human individuals. Study results and limitations: It was observed that roughly 5.4% of naive CD4 clonotypes were shared across several donors.

Comment on this clone: The antigen remains unidentified.

Germline CDR1 reads MNHNS; CDR2 reads SASEGT. The CDR3 extends over 14 amino acids. Trimming left V 2 bases short and J 2 bases short, with 10 bases between. Sequenced by immunoSEQ multiplex PCR; TCRdb stores in-frame clones only, minus some. This sample carries about 510,000 clones, 90% to 96% of them seen once, and the ten largest clones take 0.06%. The clonotype was recovered from a woman younger than 45 in good health. The chain is built from TRBV6-1 and TRBJ2-7; either TRBD1 or TRBD2 may fit D (5 bases each). The sequencing input was naive CD4+ T cells sorted from blood. Subset defined: CD45RA+ positively selected. CDR3 in DNA: TGTGCCAGCAGTGAATGGGGGAAAACCTACGAGCAGTACTTC. This gives the protein CASSEWGKTYEQYF.